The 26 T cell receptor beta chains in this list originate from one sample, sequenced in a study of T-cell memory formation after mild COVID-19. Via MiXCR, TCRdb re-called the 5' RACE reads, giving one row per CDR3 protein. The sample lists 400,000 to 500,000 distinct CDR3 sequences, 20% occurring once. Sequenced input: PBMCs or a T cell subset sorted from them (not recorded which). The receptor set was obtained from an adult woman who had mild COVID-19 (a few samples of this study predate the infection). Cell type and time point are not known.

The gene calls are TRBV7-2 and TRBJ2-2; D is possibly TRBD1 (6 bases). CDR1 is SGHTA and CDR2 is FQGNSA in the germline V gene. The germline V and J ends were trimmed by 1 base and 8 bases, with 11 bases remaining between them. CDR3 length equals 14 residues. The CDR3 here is CASSLVKGVGELFF. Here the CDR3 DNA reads TGTGCCAGCAGCTTAGTTAAGGGGGTAGGGGAGCTGTTTTTT.

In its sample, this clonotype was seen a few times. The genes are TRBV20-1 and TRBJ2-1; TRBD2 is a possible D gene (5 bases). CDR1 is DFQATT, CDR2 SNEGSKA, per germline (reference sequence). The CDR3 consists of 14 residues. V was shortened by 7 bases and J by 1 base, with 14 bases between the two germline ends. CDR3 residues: CSVQAARSYNEQFF. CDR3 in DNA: TGCAGTGTCCAAGCGGCCCGGTCCTACAATGAGCAGTTCTTC.

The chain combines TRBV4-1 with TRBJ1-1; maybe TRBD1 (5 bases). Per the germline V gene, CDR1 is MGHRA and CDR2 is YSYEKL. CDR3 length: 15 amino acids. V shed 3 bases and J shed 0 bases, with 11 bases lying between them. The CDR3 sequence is CASSHSPGLNTEAFF. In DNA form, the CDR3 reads TGCGCCAGCAGCCATAGCCCGGGACTGAACACTGAAGCTTTCTTT.

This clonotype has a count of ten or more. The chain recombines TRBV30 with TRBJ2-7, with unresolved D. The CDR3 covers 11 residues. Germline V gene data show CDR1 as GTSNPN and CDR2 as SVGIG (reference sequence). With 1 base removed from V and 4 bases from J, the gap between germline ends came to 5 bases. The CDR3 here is CAWSARYEQYF. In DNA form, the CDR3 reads TGTGCCTGGAGTGCTCGGTACGAGCAGTACTTC.

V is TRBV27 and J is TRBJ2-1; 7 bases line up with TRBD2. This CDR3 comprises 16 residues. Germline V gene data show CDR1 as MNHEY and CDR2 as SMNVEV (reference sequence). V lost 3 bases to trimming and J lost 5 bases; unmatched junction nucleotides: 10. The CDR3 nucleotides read TGTGCCAGCAGTTTTTCCATTGCTAGCGGACACAATGAGCAGTTCTTC. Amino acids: CASSFSIASGHNEQFF.

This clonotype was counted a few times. The CDR3 bases are TGCGCCAGCAGCCAAGGACAGGGGGCGGTAGGCGGCTATGGCTACACCTTC. The encoded protein is CASSQGQGAVGGYGYTF. The V gene is TRBV4-3, the J gene TRBJ1-2, with 10 nucleotides matching TRBD1. V trimming: 1 base; J trimming: 4 bases; junction bases outside the gene matches: 9. This CDR3 is 17 amino acids long. Per the germline V gene, CDR1 is LGHNA and CDR2 is YSLEER.

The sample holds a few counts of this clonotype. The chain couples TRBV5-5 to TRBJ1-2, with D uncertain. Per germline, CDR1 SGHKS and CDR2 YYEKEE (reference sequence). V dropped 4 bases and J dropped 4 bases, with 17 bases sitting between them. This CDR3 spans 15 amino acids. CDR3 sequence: CASSPTWVRAYGYTF. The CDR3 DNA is TGTGCCAGCAGCCCGACTTGGGTTAGGGCCTATGGCTACACCTTC.

The CDR3 region is CASSLEAGTNYGYTF. CDR3 bases: TGTGCCAGCAGCTTAGAGGCCGGGACTAACTATGGCTACACCTTC. This rearrangement joins TRBV11-2 to TRBJ1-2; D ambiguous. CDR1 and CDR2 from the germline V gene are SGHAT and FQNNGV. CDR3 size: 15 residues. V was pared by 0 bases and J by 0 bases, with 8 bases between.

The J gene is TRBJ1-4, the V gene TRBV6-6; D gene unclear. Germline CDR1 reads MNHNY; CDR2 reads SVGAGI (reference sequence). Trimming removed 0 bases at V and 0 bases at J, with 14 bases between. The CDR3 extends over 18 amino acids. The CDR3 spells CASSYSVQTPTTNEKLFF. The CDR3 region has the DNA TGTGCCAGCAGTTACTCGGTTCAGACCCCTACAACTAATGAAAAACTGTTTTTT.

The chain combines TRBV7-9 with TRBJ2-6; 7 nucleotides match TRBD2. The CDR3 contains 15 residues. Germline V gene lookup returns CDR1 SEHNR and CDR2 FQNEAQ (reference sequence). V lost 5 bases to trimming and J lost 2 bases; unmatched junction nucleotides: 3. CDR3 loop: CASSPRGAGANVLTF. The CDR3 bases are TGTGCCAGCAGCCCCCGGGGGGCTGGGGCCAACGTCCTGACTTTC.

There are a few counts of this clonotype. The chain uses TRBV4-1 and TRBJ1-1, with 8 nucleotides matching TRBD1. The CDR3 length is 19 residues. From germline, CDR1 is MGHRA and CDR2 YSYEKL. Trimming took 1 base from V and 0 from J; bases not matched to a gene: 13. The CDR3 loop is CASSQVPHLGTGMNTEAFF. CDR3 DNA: TGCGCCAGCAGCCAAGTCCCTCACTTGGGGACAGGTATGAACACTGAAGCTTTCTTT.

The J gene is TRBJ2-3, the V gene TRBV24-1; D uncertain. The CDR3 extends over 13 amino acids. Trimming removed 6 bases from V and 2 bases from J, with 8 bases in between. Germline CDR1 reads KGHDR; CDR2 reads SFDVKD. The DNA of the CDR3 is TGTGCCACCAGTCTTGATTACACAGATACGCAGTATTTT. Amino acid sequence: CATSLDYTDTQYF.

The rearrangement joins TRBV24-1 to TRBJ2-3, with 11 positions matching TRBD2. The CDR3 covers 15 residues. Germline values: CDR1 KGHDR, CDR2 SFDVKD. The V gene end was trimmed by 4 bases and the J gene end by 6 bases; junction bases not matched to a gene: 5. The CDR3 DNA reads TGTGCCACCAGTGACACCGGGACTAGCGGTGATACGCAGTATTTT. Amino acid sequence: CATSDTGTSGDTQYF.

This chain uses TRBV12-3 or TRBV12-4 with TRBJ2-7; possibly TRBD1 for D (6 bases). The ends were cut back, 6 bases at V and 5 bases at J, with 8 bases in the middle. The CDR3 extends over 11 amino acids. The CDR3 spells CASRYRDEQYF. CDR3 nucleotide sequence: TGTGCCAGCAGGTACAGGGACGAGCAGTACTTC.

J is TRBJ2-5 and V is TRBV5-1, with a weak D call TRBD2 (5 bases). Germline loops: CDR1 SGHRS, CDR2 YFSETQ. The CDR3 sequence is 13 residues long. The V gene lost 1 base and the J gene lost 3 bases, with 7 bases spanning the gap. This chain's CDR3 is CASSLNGEETQYF. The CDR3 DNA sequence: TGCGCCAGCAGCTTGAACGGGGAAGAGACCCAGTACTTC.

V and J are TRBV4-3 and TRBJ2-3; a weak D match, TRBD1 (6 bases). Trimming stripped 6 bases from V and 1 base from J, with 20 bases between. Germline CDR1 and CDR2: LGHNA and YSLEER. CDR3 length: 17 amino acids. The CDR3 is CASRYSRGTLGTDTQYF. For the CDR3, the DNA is TGCGCCAGCAGATACTCCAGGGGCACCCTTGGCACAGATACGCAGTATTTT.

CDR3 amino acids: CASSYSRGPGPDQPQHF. CDR3 DNA sequence: TGTGCCAGCAGTTACTCAAGGGGACCGGGTCCGGATCAGCCCCAGCATTTT. The genes are TRBV6-2 or TRBV6-3 and TRBJ1-5; TRBD1 might be the D (5 bases). Looked up from germline, CDR1 is MNHEY and CDR2 is SVGEGT. The CDR3 length is 17 residues. Trimming left V 0 bases short and J 5 bases short, with 17 bases between.

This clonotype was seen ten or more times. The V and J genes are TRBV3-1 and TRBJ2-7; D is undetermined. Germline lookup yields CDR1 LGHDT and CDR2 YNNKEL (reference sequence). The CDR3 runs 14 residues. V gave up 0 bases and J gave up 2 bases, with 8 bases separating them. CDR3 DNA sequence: TGTGCCAGCAGCCAAGACGGTACTGCCTACGAGCAGTACTTC. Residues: CASSQDGTAYEQYF.

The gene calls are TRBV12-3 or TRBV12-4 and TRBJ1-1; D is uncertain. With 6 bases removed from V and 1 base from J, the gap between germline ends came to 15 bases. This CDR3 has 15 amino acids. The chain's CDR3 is CASSFRLGGNTEAFF. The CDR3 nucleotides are TGTGCCAGCAGCTTCCGGTTGGGAGGGAACACTGAAGCTTTCTTT.

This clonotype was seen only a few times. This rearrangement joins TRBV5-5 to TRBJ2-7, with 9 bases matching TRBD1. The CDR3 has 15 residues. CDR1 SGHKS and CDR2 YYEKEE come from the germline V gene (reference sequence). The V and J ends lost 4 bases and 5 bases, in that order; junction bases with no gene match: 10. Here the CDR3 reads CASSQGQGLFHEQYF. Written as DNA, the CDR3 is TGTGCCAGCAGCCAGGGACAGGGTCTGTTCCACGAGCAGTACTTC. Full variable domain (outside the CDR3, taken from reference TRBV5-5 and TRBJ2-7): DAGVTQSPTHLIKTRGQQVTLRCSPISGHKSVSWYQQVLGQGPQFIFQYYEKEERGRGNFPDRFSARQFPNYSSELNVNALLLGDSALYLCASSQGQGLFHEQYFGPGTRLTVT.

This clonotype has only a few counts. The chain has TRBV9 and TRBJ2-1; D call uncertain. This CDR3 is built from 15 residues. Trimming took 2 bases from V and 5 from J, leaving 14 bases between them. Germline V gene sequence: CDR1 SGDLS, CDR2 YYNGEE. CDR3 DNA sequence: TGTGCCAGCAGCGTTGTTCCGAACCCAGACAATGAGCAGTTCTTC. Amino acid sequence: CASSVVPNPDNEQFF.

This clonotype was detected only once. The CDR3 loop is CATTEDRGSYNEQFF. The CDR3 nucleotides are TGTGCCACCACTGAAGACAGGGGCTCCTACAATGAGCAGTTCTTC. The J gene is TRBJ2-1, the V gene TRBV6-2 or TRBV6-3; 8 nucleotides agree with TRBD1. From germline, CDR1 is MNHEY and CDR2 SVGEGT. V trimming: 10 bases; J trimming: 0 bases; junction bases outside the gene matches: 8. The CDR3 extends over 15 amino acids.

The CDR3 here is CASSLGGSLRTDTQYF. In DNA, the CDR3 is TGTGCCAGCAGCTTGGGCGGGAGCTTGAGGACAGATACGCAGTATTTT. The V and J genes are TRBV5-4 and TRBJ2-3; TRBD2 agrees at 7 bases. Germline loops: CDR1 SGHNT, CDR2 YYREEE (reference sequence). Unmatched junction bases numbered 7, after V lost 0 bases and J lost 3 bases. The CDR3 runs 16 residues.

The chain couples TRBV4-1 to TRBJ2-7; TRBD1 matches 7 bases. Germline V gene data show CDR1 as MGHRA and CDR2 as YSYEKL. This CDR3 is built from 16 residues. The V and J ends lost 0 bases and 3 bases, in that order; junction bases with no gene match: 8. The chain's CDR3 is CASSQDFWDSYYEQYF. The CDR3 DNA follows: TGCGCCAGCAGCCAAGATTTTTGGGACAGCTACTACGAGCAGTACTTC.

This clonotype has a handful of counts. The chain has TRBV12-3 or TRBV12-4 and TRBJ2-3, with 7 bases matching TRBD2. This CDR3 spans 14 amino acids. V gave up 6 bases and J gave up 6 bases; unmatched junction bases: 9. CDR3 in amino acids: CASSLGTTGDTQYF. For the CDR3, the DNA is TGTGCCAGCAGCCTCGGGACTACCGGGGATACGCAGTATTTT.

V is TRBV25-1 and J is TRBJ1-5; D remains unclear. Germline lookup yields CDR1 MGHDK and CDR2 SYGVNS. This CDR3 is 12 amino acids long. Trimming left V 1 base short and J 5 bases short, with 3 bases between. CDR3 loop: CASSELYQPQHF. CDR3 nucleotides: TGTGCCAGCAGTGAATTGTATCAGCCCCAGCATTTT. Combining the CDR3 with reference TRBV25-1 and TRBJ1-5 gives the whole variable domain EADIYQTPRYLVIGTGKKITLECSQTMGHDKMYWYQQDPGMELHLIHYSYGVNSTEKGDLSSESTVSRIRTEHFPLTLESARPSHTSQYLCASSELYQPQHFGDGTRLSIL.